The 21 T cell receptor beta chains presented below share a single source sample, sequenced in a study of PD-L1 blockade in urothelial cancer. Time point here: peripheral blood 6 weeks after treatment start. Libraries were prepared by immunoSEQ multiplex PCR; TCRdb keeps only in-frame clonotypes and omits some of them. The sample has tens of thousands of clones; 86% are singletons. The specimen comprised PBMCs, sampled around atezolizumab (anti-PD-L1) treatment. Every receptor here comes from a man aged 55 to 69 with urothelial cancer.

The chain is built from TRBV19 and TRBJ2-5, with D possibly matching TRBD1 (5 bases). Germline V gene data show CDR1 as LNHDA and CDR2 as SQIVND (reference sequence). With 5 bases removed from V and 7 bases from J, the gap between germline ends came to 14 bases. This CDR3 contains 13 residues. CDR3 sequence: CASSFQGSGTQYF. CDR3 DNA sequence: TGTGCCAGTAGTTTCCAGGGTTCGGGGACCCAGTACTTC.

The chain joins TRBV27 to TRBJ2-6; 10 bases agree with TRBD1. In germline, CDR1 is MNHEY, CDR2 SMNVEV (reference sequence). The CDR3 contains 18 residues. V gave up 7 bases and J gave up 1 base; unmatched junction bases: 10. The CDR3: CASTHRRQGASGANVLTF. CDR3 bases: TGTGCCAGCACCCACCGGCGACAGGGGGCGTCTGGGGCCAACGTCCTGACTTTC. Drawing the rest from reference TRBV27 and TRBJ2-6, the complete variable domain is EAQVTQNPRYLITVTGKKLTVTCSQNMNHEYMSWYRQDPGLGLRQIYYSMNVEVTDKGDVPEGYKVSRKEKRNFPLILESPSPNQTSLYFCASTHRRQGASGANVLTFGAGSRLTVL.

V and J are TRBV30 and TRBJ1-4; weak D call: TRBD1 (5 bases). The germline CDR1 and CDR2 sequences are GTSNPN and SVGIG (reference sequence). This CDR3 region has 14 residues. With 0 bases removed from V and 7 bases from J, the gap between germline ends came to 12 bases. This CDR3 reads CAWSVGGTSEKLFF. DNA for the CDR3: TGTGCCTGGAGTGTAGGAGGGACGAGTGAAAAACTGTTTTTT.

The chain recombines TRBV2 with TRBJ1-2; no definite D call. The CDR3 loop spans 13 amino acids. V lost 2 bases to trimming and J lost 8 bases, with 12 bases between them. Germline V gene data show CDR1 as SNHLY and CDR2 as FYNNEI. In DNA, the CDR3 is TGTGCCAGCAGTGAATTGAGCCCAGGCGGCTACACCTTC. It codes for CASSELSPGGYTF.

V is TRBV2 and J is TRBJ2-7, with 9 bases that match TRBD1. This CDR3 is built from 15 residues. Germline lookup yields CDR1 SNHLY and CDR2 FYNNEI. V lost 5 bases and J lost 1; bases outside the gene matches: 6. The CDR3, as DNA: TGTGCCAGCAGTCCCGGGACAGGGCAATCCTACGAGCAGTACTTC. Translation gives CASSPGTGQSYEQYF. Supplemented by reference TRBV2 and TRBJ2-7, the full variable domain reads EPEVTQTPSHQVTQMGQEVILRCVPISNHLYFYWYRQILGQKVEFLVSFYNNEISEKSEIFDDQFSVERPDGSNFTLKIRSTKLEDSAMYFCASSPGTGQSYEQYFGPGTRLTVT.

The genes are TRBV11-2 and TRBJ1-1; 9 positions agree with TRBD1. The germline V gene encodes CDR1 SGHAT and CDR2 FQNNGV. The J segment lost 2 bases and the V segment lost 5 bases, leaving 9 bases of the junction unmatched. The CDR3 has 16 amino acids. This chain's CDR3 is CASSLNRGRVNTEAFF. Written as DNA, the CDR3 is TGTGCCAGCAGCCTTAACAGGGGGCGTGTCAACACTGAAGCTTTCTTT. The entire variable domain, with the rest obtained from reference TRBV11-2 and TRBJ1-1, is as follows: EAGVAQSPRYKIIEKRQSVAFWCNPISGHATLYWYQQILGQGPKLLIQFQNNGVVDDSQLPKDRFSAERLKGVDSTLKIQPAKLEDSAVYLCASSLNRGRVNTEAFFGQGTRLTVV.

The V call is TRBV18, the J call TRBJ2-7; 8 bases are a match to TRBD1. Germline V gene lookup returns CDR1 KGHSH and CDR2 LQKENI. The CDR3 consists of 15 residues. With 1 base clipped from V and 4 bases from J, the junction kept 6 bases outside the gene matches. Here the CDR3 reads CASSPRQGARYEQYF. CDR3 DNA sequence: TGTGCCAGCTCACCACGCCAGGGGGCTCGATACGAGCAGTACTTC.

The CDR3 here is CASSGGSGTGYEQYF. The CDR3 DNA follows: TGTGCCAGCTCGGGCGGTTCCGGGACAGGCTACGAGCAGTACTTC. The chain carries TRBV18 and TRBJ2-7, with 8 bases matching TRBD1. Trimming removed 6 bases from V and 3 bases from J; junction bases left unmatched: 10. The CDR3 extends over 15 amino acids. Per the germline V gene, CDR1 is KGHSH and CDR2 is LQKENI.

This chain joins TRBV5-4 and TRBJ2-7, with D possibly matching TRBD1 (7 bases). Trimming took off 9 bases at V and 5 bases at J, with 18 bases between the two ends. The CDR3 covers 13 residues. CDR1 is SGHNT, CDR2 YYREEE, per germline (reference sequence). The CDR3 region has the DNA TGTGCCAACTCGAGGAGGGGGCTCCACGAGCAGTACTTC. It yields the protein CANSRRGLHEQYF.

This rearrangement joins TRBV18 to TRBJ1-1; D unresolved. Germline lookup yields CDR1 KGHSH and CDR2 LQKENI. The V gene lost 3 bases and the J gene lost 4 bases, with 15 bases spanning the gap. This CDR3 region has 15 residues. The CDR3 DNA is TGTGCCAGCTCACCCGCTCCGGGATTGAGCACTGAAGCTTTCTTT. Translated: CASSPAPGLSTEAFF.

The chain links TRBV10-2 to TRBJ2-1, with D possibly TRBD2 on 6 matching bases. Germline CDR1 reads WSHSY; CDR2 reads SAAADI. The CDR3 length is 14 residues. Trimming took off 4 bases at V and 5 bases at J, with 12 bases between the two ends. The CDR3 nucleotides are TGCGCCAGCAGTGGGGCTAGCGCCCACAATGAGCAGTTCTTC. Translation: CASSGASAHNEQFF.

The genes are TRBV5-4 and TRBJ1-5; D is possibly TRBD1 (5 bases). The CDR3 spans 13 residues. V dropped 0 bases and J dropped 7 bases, with 8 bases sitting between them. Germline values: CDR1 SGHNT, CDR2 YYREEE (reference sequence). DNA for the CDR3: TGTGCCAGCAGCTTGGATCAGGGACAGCCCCAGCATTTT. Residues: CASSLDQGQPQHF. The whole variable domain, remainder taken from reference TRBV5-4 and TRBJ1-5, is ETGVTQSPTHLIKTRGQQVTLRCSSQSGHNTVSWYQQALGQGPQFIFQYYREEENGRGNFPPRFSGLQFPNYSSELNVNALELDDSALYLCASSLDQGQPQHFGDGTRLSIL.

V is TRBV11-2 and J is TRBJ2-7; 7 bases fit TRBD1. The CDR3 extends over 17 amino acids. Germline V gene data show CDR1 as SGHAT and CDR2 as FQNNGV. The V gene end was trimmed by 0 bases and the J gene end by 2 bases; junction bases not matched to a gene: 10. The CDR3 nucleotides are TGTGCCAGCAGCTTAGAAAGGGGGACAGCCTCTCCCTACGAGCAGTACTTC. Protein product: CASSLERGTASPYEQYF.

Written as DNA, the CDR3 is TGCGCCAGCAGCCCCGACGGGACAGGGAGAACCTATGGCTACACCTTC. This gives the protein CASSPDGTGRTYGYTF. This rearrangement joins TRBV4-3 to TRBJ1-2, with 9 bases aligning to TRBD1. V lost 4 bases and J lost 4; bases outside the gene matches: 10. The CDR3 is 16 residues long. Germline V gene lookup returns CDR1 LGHNA and CDR2 YSLEER.

V and J are TRBV18 and TRBJ2-2, with D perhaps matching TRBD1 (5 bases). V was trimmed by 7 bases and J by 1 base, leaving 7 bases between them. The CDR3 loop spans 13 amino acids. Per the germline V gene, CDR1 is KGHSH and CDR2 is LQKENI. The CDR3 nucleotides read TGTGCCAGCTGTGGACAGAACACCGGGGAGCTGTTTTTT. This sequence encodes CASCGQNTGELFF.

V gene TRBV9 combines with J gene TRBJ1-4, with a tentative D call TRBD1 (6 bases). The CDR3 is made up of 16 amino acids. Germline loops: CDR1 SGDLS, CDR2 YYNGEE. The V end was cut by 3 bases, the J end by 4 bases, with 16 bases between. The CDR3 bases are TGTGCCAGCAGCGCCCGTCGGGGGGCAGGTAATGAAAAACTGTTTTTT. It codes for CASSARRGAGNEKLFF.

This chain joins TRBV4-3 and TRBJ2-7, with 10 bases lining up with TRBD1. J was trimmed by 0 bases and V by 1 base; bases with no gene match: 6. The CDR3 runs 17 residues. The germline V gene has CDR1 LGHNA and CDR2 YSLEER. CDR3 nucleotide sequence: TGCGCCAGCAGCCAAGCCTACGGGACAGGGGACTCCTACGAGCAGTACTTC. It codes for CASSQAYGTGDSYEQYF.

The CDR3 nucleotides are TGTGCCAGCAGCACCCGGACAGGGACTAAAAACACCGGGGAGCTGTTTTTT. Residues: CASSTRTGTKNTGELFF. The V call is TRBV9, the J call TRBJ2-2; possible D gene TRBD1, 8 bases. The CDR3 covers 17 residues. Germline V lookup: CDR1 SGDLS, CDR2 YYNGEE. The V gene lost 4 bases and the J gene lost 2 bases, with 18 bases spanning the gap. Full variable domain (rest looked up from reference TRBV9 and TRBJ2-2): DSGVTQTPKHLITATGQRVTLRCSPRSGDLSVYWYQQSLDQGLQFLIQYYNGEERAKGNILERFSAQQFPDLHSELNLSSLELGDSALYFCASSTRTGTKNTGELFFGEGSRLTVL.

The rearrangement uses TRBV7-2 and TRBJ2-5, with a tentative D call TRBD2 (6 bases). CDR1 is SGHTA, CDR2 FQGNSA, per germline. The CDR3 contains 16 residues. With 1 base removed from V and 3 bases from J, the gap between germline ends came to 15 bases. The CDR3 is CASSLGWMSGEETQYF. In DNA, the CDR3 is TGTGCCAGCAGCTTAGGGTGGATGTCGGGGGAAGAGACCCAGTACTTC.

V and J are TRBV4-1 and TRBJ2-3; 16 positions agree with TRBD2. The CDR3 has 19 amino acids. V was clipped by 2 bases and J by 2 bases; unmatched bases: 7. The V gene's germline CDR1 is MGHRA and CDR2 YSYEKL. The CDR3 bases are TGCGCCAGCAGCCAAACCGCCGGGACTAGCGGGAGGGCCACAGATACGCAGTATTTT. Protein: CASSQTAGTSGRATDTQYF.

The chain links TRBV28 to TRBJ1-1; D is unclear. The germline CDR1 and CDR2 sequences are MDHEN and SYDVKM. The CDR3 spans 13 residues. Between the trimmed V and J ends, which lost 11 bases and 2 bases, there was a span of 15 bases. The chain's CDR3 is CACGGTKNTEAFF. The CDR3 DNA reads TGTGCCTGTGGAGGAACAAAAAACACTGAAGCTTTCTTT. Filled out from reference TRBV28 and TRBJ1-1, the complete variable domain reads DVKVTQSSRYLVKRTGEKVFLECVQDMDHENMFWYRQDPGLGLRLIYFSYDVKMKEKGDIPEGYSVSREKKERFSLILESASTNQTSMYLCACGGTKNTEAFFGQGTRLTVV.